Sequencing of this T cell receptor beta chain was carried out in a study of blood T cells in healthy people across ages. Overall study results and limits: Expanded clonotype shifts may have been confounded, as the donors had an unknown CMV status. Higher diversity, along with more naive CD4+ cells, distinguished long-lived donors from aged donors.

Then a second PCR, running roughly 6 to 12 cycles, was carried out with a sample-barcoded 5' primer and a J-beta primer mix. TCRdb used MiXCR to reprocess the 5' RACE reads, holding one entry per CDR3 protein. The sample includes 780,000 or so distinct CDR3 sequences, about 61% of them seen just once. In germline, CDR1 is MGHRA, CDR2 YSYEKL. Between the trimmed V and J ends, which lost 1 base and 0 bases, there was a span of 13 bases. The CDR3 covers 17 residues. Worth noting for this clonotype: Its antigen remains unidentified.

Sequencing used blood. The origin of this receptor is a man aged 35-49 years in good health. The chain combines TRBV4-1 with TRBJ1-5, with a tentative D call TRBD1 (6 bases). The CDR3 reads CASSQGFRGNSNQPQHF. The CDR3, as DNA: TGCGCCAGCAGCCAAGGGTTTAGGGGGAATAGCAATCAGCCCCAGCATTTT.